This TCR beta chain was observed in a study of blood T cell repertoires in COVID-19. About the research overall: Nucleic acid was either cDNA or gDNA, and it came from T cells, B-cell-depleted T cells, or PBMCs.

V shed 2 bases and J shed 5 bases, with 15 bases lying between them. In germline, CDR1 is MNHNY, CDR2 SVGAGI (reference sequence). This CDR3 is 15 amino acids long. Some clones are missing from TCRdb's copy, which holds only in-frame ones; the method was immunoSEQ multiplex PCR. Of roughly 150,000 clones detected, about four fifths appear once; the ten largest clones hold 2.5% to 3%. J is TRBJ1-2 and V is TRBV6-6; D might be TRBD1 (5 bases). Sequencing input: peripheral blood. The sequence derives from a woman of 80 years or more with COVID-19, enrolled during active disease. DNA of the CDR3: TGTGCCAGCAGTTACGTGATCCGGGAGGGGTATGGCTACACCTTC. Its protein is CASSYVIREGYGYTF.